This T cell receptor (beta chain) was profiled in a study of untreated major depressive disorder. TCRdb's table, derived via immunoSEQ multiplex PCR, lists solely in-frame clones and lacks some. In the table there are about 20,000 clones, 87% of which are singletons. Trimming left V 5 bases short and J 8 bases short, with 10 bases between. CDR1 is MDHEN and CDR2 is SYDVKM in the germline V gene. The CDR3 contains 12 residues. This clone showed up just a few times. What it binds is unknown. Study-wide results and limits: All top five TRBV05-01 clones per subject were private clones.

Thawed PBMCs underwent magnetic negative selection for CD4+ T cells. The chain uses TRBV28 and TRBJ1-5; no definite D call. The TCR was taken from a woman aged 25 to 39 in good health. The sequencing input was CD4+ T cells from PBMCs. In DNA, the CDR3 is TGTGCCAGCAGTCAGCAAGGAAAGCCCCAGCATTTT. This sequence encodes CASSQQGKPQHF.